This TCR beta chain was captured in a study of cytomegalovirus exposure and HLA in healthy donors (dated by TCRdb to the late 2010s). For context, the study as a whole: An earlier analysis of approximately 590 of the donors reported 250 to 300 Gb of sequence data and more than 90 million unique TCR beta sequences from 150 million to 200 million T cells. About 310 gigabases of sequencing data and approximately 85 million unique TCR sequences were included in an early release covering under 650 HLA-typed donors. Among the approximately 400 genotyped donors, around 79% belonged to the genetic ancestry cluster associated with self-reported Caucasian donors. The aim of the study was to test whether cataloging public T cell receptors could identify signatures of past pathogen exposure. The study used immunosequencing to profile the T cell repertoires of more than 650 subjects and linked those repertoires to cytomegalovirus serostatus. A separate validation cohort of roughly 130 different subjects was used in addition to the roughly 720-subject first cohort. High-throughput TCR immunosequencing, statistical association of individual TCRs with disease status, and machine learning were combined to predict cytomegalovirus infection status. To study patterns of TCR occurrence, a later analysis re-analyzed previously published TCR beta repertoires from just over 650 donors and added high-resolution HLA genotyping. Rather than using new phenotypic data, the later analysis identified candidate immune exposures from TCR beta sequences and from how often those sequences occurred across donors. To decide whether each TCR beta V gene segment behaved as functional or pseudogenic, an earlier analysis of 587 of the donors relied on high-throughput TCR beta sequencing. Alongside the repertoire data, information on donor age, sex, ethnicity and CMV serostatus was compiled. In a later genetic analysis, genome-wide SNP genotypes for about 55% of the roughly 700 donors were used, and that subset was treated as a discovery cohort. All discovery cohort repertoires had been generated using a single sequencing platform. Both class I and class II loci were covered by HLA typing, at four-digit resolution. Typing coverage differed by locus: A, B, C, DRB1 and DQB1 were typed in roughly 620-630 donors, DQA1 in 500 to 550, DPA1 in some 610, and DPB1 in about 450. A few DR-DQ haplotypes were treated as single units for association and clustering because of strong linkage in the cohort. Across roughly 420 genotyped donors of the cohort, an average of about 240,000 unique TCR beta nucleotide sequences per donor were sequenced, and 15% to 20% of those sequences were non-productive.

Libraries were made using the immunoSEQ multiplex PCR assay. For the multiplex PCR, a mixture combining 60 forward primers for TCR Vbeta segments and 13 reverse primers for TCR Jbeta segments was used. The CDR3 region of rearranged TCR beta genes was amplified from genomic DNA with a multiplex PCR assay. On the Illumina HiSeq System, the amplified TCR beta libraries were sequenced as 87-base-pair reads. From the authors' description of their analysis: A later analysis tallied tens of millions of unique TCR beta chains across the roughly 610 repertoires, and around 10 million of those chains were shared by two or more donors. A nearest-neighbor algorithm error-corrected the raw reads and collapsed the reads into unique sequences, merging closely related sequences to remove PCR and sequencing errors. To assign V, D and J gene segments, CDR3 sequences were aligned to IMGT reference sequences. For a sequence to be retained, at least a six-nucleotide match to both a V gene segment and a J gene segment was required. Rearrangements were classified as productive when the CDR3 lacked stop codons and remained in frame with V and J, and all other rearrangements were classified as non-productive. Following IMGT convention, CDR3 was defined as the stretch from the second conserved V-encoded cysteine to the conserved J-encoded phenylalanine. The earlier analysis of 587 of the donors excluded sequences that lacked an unambiguous match to a single V gene segment. In an earlier analysis of roughly 500 of the donors, V segments were called functional above 56.7% productive rearrangements and were called segregating when the between-donor standard deviation exceeded 5%. A statistical classification framework was built to diagnose cytomegalovirus status from the catalog of TCR beta chain sequences. In a later analysis, TCR nucleotide sequences were compared against IMGT/GENE-DB human TR gene sequences so that V and J genes could be assigned. Using the TCRdist pipeline, a later analysis assigned CDR3 sequences along with most-parsimonious VDJ recombination scenarios. In a later analysis, each TCR beta chain was defined by its CDR3 amino acid sequence together with its V-gene family, and reads lacking a unique V-gene family were excluded. A later analysis removed over 500 highly shared, low-generation-probability nucleotide sequences to deal with suspected cross-contamination and a sequencing artifact. A later analysis calculated a clonal expansion index for each public chain from normalized within-repertoire ranks of inferred template counts. A later analysis computed generation probabilities with a VDJ recombination model fitted to out-of-frame rearrangements, and checked the results against IGoR. Hypergeometric tests were used in a later analysis to score TCR-TCR, TCR-HLA and TCR-CMV co-occurrence, with a repertoire-size bias correction applied to the TCR pairs. False discovery rates were estimated in a later analysis by permuting HLA or CMV assignments 20 times. In a later analysis, co-occurring TCRs were grouped with DBSCAN, and TCRdist sequence similarity was added when clustering was performed within HLA-allele-positive subsets. Repertoires with fewer than 30,000 or more than 120,000 public chains were left out of co-occurrence clustering, as were five repertoires with anomalous nucleotide sharing. TCRdb took this table from immuneACCESS and kept in-frame rearrangements with V and J called. Such tables lack part of the clones; where checked against another copy, unresolved V genes explain under half of the gap, and the rest is unexplained. The DNA gave D and trimming, while V, J and clone size come from that table. The record for this sample contains around 70,000 clones. Clones ranked in the top ten supply over 4.5% of the sample.

Sequences MNHEY (CDR1) and SMNVEV (CDR2) are obtained from the germline V gene (reference sequence). Including the terminal cysteine and phenylalanine, the CDR3 comprises 14 residues. Just the 42-base CDR3 DNA is kept, in frame starting at base 1. After removal of 9 bases from V and 2 bases from J, the junction retains 7 bases not matched to a gene. The paper's findings and limits, for the study overall: The authors suggested that the approach could potentially be extended to other disease states and immunological phenotypes. The 87-base-pair reads could not distinguish some IMGT-functional V segments, including TRBV6-2 and TRBV6-3, so those segments were excluded. Correlated functional status among segregating V segments might reflect linkage disequilibrium, but an unknown experimental factor could not be ruled out. Only TCR beta chains were sequenced in this cohort, and the absence of alpha or paired-chain data limited detectable features. In a later analysis, HLA-associated TCR beta chains showed more clonal expansion and lower generation probabilities than non-associated chains that were equally common. When HLA alleles, especially DR and DQ, strongly co-occurred, attributing TCR associations to individual alleles was difficult. Several of the top co-occurrence clusters appeared to be linked to parvovirus B19, influenza, CMV and Epstein-Barr virus, according to a later analysis. Most CMV-associated TCR beta chains appeared to be HLA-restricted in a later analysis, and the HLA associations seemed to be driven largely by CMV exposure. The earlier analysis of 450 to 700 of the donors excluded over 15 rarely observed V segments, including chromosome 9 orphons, because counts were too low. In an earlier analysis of some 550 of the donors, most TCR beta V segments were observed in productive rearrangements about 87% or about 30% of the time, broadly matching IMGT annotations. Because HLA typing was missing for some donors at each locus, association tests included only the typed subset. A further reported finding was that TCR beta sequences accurately predicted the HLA-A and HLA-B alleles for most subjects in the first cohort. According to a later genetic analysis, donors in an Asian-associated ancestry cluster had fewer N-insertions in productive TCRs than the roughly 660-donor mean. Cytomegalovirus status was reported to be diagnosed by the classifier with high specificity and sensitivity in both the original and validation cohorts. An association between a missense DCLRE1C variant and V-gene and J-gene trimming of TCR beta chains was found in a later genetic analysis and replicated in an independent cohort. In vitro tests confirmed that a few of the cytomegalovirus-associated TCR beta chains recognize cytomegalovirus antigens. A total of 150 to 200 TCR beta chains were listed by the study as associated with cytomegalovirus. Roughly uniform sequencing depth across donors was assumed in presence/absence analyses, although this assumption may not hold. In a later analysis, the rate of TCR association differed among HLA loci, with DRB1 alleles having the most associated TCRs and HLA-C alleles having the fewest. At a false discovery rate of 0.05, a later analysis linked 16,951 TCR beta sequences to specific HLA alleles. A cluster of highly shared sequence variants was judged likely to be a technical artifact of the sequencing pipeline. Immune exposure information for the cohort was limited to CMV serostatus. Most TCR sequences were observed very rarely across donors, whereas some public TCRs were present in many individuals.

The cohort consisted of approximately 690 healthy bone marrow donors. At the time of sampling, all cohort members were nominally healthy, though unrecorded immune exposures were likely present. The donor tested CMV seronegative, placing the donor among the 352 seronegative members of the cohort. A peripheral blood sample was collected from each donor, and TCR beta sequencing was performed on peripheral blood mononuclear cells. The Qiagen DNeasy Blood Extraction Kit was used to extract genomic DNA from the blood cell samples. To note about this clone: There is no known antigen for this receptor.

The sequence is built from TRBV27 and TRBJ2-7, with 10 bases aligning to TRBD2. Input material: PBMCs. This sequence was found in a man between 35 and 55 years old in good health and CMV-seronegative. The CDR3 protein: CASSLAGQTYEQYF. The DNA sequence reads TGTGCCAGTTCACTAGCGGGGCAAACCTACGAGCAGTACTTC.